This is a list of T cell receptor beta chains from one sample in a study of blood T cell repertoires in COVID-19. Using immunoSEQ multiplex PCR, the repertoire was profiled, and TCRdb retains in-frame clones only, with some absent. The sample lists some 340,000 clones, roughly 90% occurring once. Input material: PBMCs or T cells enriched from blood (not recorded which). The receptors here all came from a woman in her 30s who had been exposed to COVID-19. CDR3s include the opening cysteine and the closing phenylalanine or tryptophan. The order of the fields is D gene, V gene, J gene, clone size, CDR3 protein, CDR3 DNA. A D gene is named only where the DNA matches it firmly. Rows may omit the clone size; those that give it use once, few, many or a size class.

d_gene: TRBD1; v_gene: TRBV18; j_gene: TRBJ1-2; abundance: NA; CDR3aa: CASSSTGNDGYTF; CDR3nt: TGTGCCAGCTCATCGACAGGGAATGATGGCTACACCTTC
d_gene: NA; v_gene: TRBV5-1; j_gene: TRBJ2-2; abundance: NA; CDR3aa: CASSLNYPGELFF; CDR3nt: TGCGCCAGCAGCTTAAACTACCCCGGGGAGCTGTTTTTT
d_gene: NA; v_gene: TRBV3-1/TRBV3-2; j_gene: TRBJ1-2; abundance: NA; CDR3aa: CASSQDHGDGYTF; CDR3nt: TGTGCCAGCAGCCAAGATCACGGTGATGGCTACACCTTC
d_gene: NA; v_gene: TRBV14; j_gene: TRBJ2-7; abundance: NA; CDR3aa: CASSPSHRVYLSYEQYF; CDR3nt: TGTGCCAGCAGCCCTAGTCATCGGGTATACCTCTCCTACGAGCAGTACTTC
d_gene: NA; v_gene: TRBV2; j_gene: TRBJ1-5; abundance: NA; CDR3aa: CASTGVGQPQHF; CDR3nt: TGTGCCAGCACAGGGGTGGGGCAGCCCCAGCATTTT
d_gene: TRBD1; v_gene: TRBV10-3; j_gene: TRBJ1-1; abundance: once; CDR3aa: CAISDSSGGQEAFF; CDR3nt: TGTGCCATCAGTGATTCGTCAGGGGGACAGGAAGCTTTCTTT
d_gene: NA; v_gene: TRBV7-9; j_gene: TRBJ2-7; abundance: NA; CDR3aa: CASTAAGSGTYEQYF; CDR3nt: TGTGCCAGCACCGCCGCCGGGTCCGGCACCTACGAGCAGTACTTC
d_gene: NA; v_gene: TRBV7-6; j_gene: TRBJ2-3; abundance: NA; CDR3aa: CASSLTVRSSTDTQYF; CDR3nt: TGTGCCAGCAGCCTAACTGTTAGGAGTAGCACAGATACGCAGTATTTT
d_gene: NA; v_gene: TRBV4-3; j_gene: TRBJ1-5; abundance: NA; CDR3aa: CASSQEQGSRQPQHF; CDR3nt: TGCGCCAGCAGCCAAGAACAGGGTTCGAGGCAGCCCCAGCATTTT
d_gene: NA; v_gene: TRBV6-5; j_gene: TRBJ2-1; abundance: NA; CDR3aa: CASSYGGKGYNEQFF; CDR3nt: TGTGCCAGCAGTTACGGGGGGAAAGGGTACAATGAGCAGTTCTTC
d_gene: NA; v_gene: TRBV7-2; j_gene: TRBJ1-4; abundance: NA; CDR3aa: CASRRATTNEKLFF; CDR3nt: TGTGCCAGCAGGCGGGCTACAACTAATGAAAAACTGTTTTTT
d_gene: TRBD2; v_gene: TRBV6-4; j_gene: TRBJ2-1; abundance: NA; CDR3aa: CASSDSAGGHNNEQFF; CDR3nt: TGTGCCAGCAGTGACTCGGCGGGGGGGCACAACAATGAGCAGTTCTTC
d_gene: TRBD1; v_gene: TRBV6-2/TRBV6-3; j_gene: TRBJ1-5; abundance: NA; CDR3aa: CASSPSGGFSNQPQHF; CDR3nt: TGTGCCAGCAGCCCTTCAGGGGGTTTTAGCAATCAGCCCCAGCATTTT
d_gene: NA; v_gene: TRBV27; j_gene: TRBJ1-5; abundance: NA; CDR3aa: CASSQQNSNQPQHF; CDR3nt: TGTGCCAGCAGCCAACAGAATAGCAATCAGCCCCAGCATTTT
d_gene: TRBD1; v_gene: TRBV4-1; j_gene: TRBJ1-1; abundance: NA; CDR3aa: CASSQNTGAPTEAFF; CDR3nt: TGCGCCAGCAGCCAGAACACAGGGGCACCTACTGAAGCTTTCTTT
d_gene: NA; v_gene: TRBV5-1; j_gene: TRBJ1-2; abundance: NA; CDR3aa: CASSLASQRSYGYTF; CDR3nt: TGCGCCAGCAGCTTGGCCTCACAGAGATCCTATGGCTACACCTTC
d_gene: TRBD1; v_gene: TRBV2; j_gene: TRBJ1-5; abundance: once; CDR3aa: CASSVLGQGIPQPQHF; CDR3nt: TGTGCCAGCAGTGTTCTTGGACAGGGGATTCCTCAGCCCCAGCATTTT
d_gene: TRBD1; v_gene: TRBV11-1; j_gene: TRBJ2-1; abundance: NA; CDR3aa: CASSQRQGASYNEQFF; CDR3nt: TGTGCCAGCAGCCAACGACAGGGGGCATCCTACAATGAGCAGTTCTTC
d_gene: NA; v_gene: TRBV28; j_gene: TRBJ2-7; abundance: NA; CDR3aa: CASSLGQGDEQYF; CDR3nt: TGTGCCAGCAGTTTAGGCCAGGGCGACGAGCAGTACTTC
d_gene: TRBD2; v_gene: TRBV9; j_gene: TRBJ2-2; abundance: NA; CDR3aa: CASSPRLAGATGELFF; CDR3nt: TGTGCCAGCAGCCCTCGACTAGCGGGGGCCACCGGGGAGCTGTTTTTT
d_gene: NA; v_gene: TRBV6-8; j_gene: TRBJ2-7; abundance: NA; CDR3aa: CARLSRAGLQNMSYEQYF; CDR3nt: TGTGCCAGACTGTCCAGGGCGGGACTCCAGAACATGTCCTACGAGCAGTACTTC
d_gene: NA; v_gene: TRBV7-9; j_gene: TRBJ2-5; abundance: NA; CDR3aa: CASSLRRTGETQYF; CDR3nt: TGTGCCAGCAGCTTACGGCGGACTGGAGAGACCCAGTACTTC
d_gene: NA; v_gene: TRBV9; j_gene: TRBJ2-2; abundance: NA; CDR3aa: CASSSQTRNTGELFF; CDR3nt: TGTGCCAGCAGCTCTCAGACAAGGAACACCGGGGAGCTGTTTTTT
d_gene: NA; v_gene: TRBV21-1; j_gene: TRBJ1-2; abundance: NA; CDR3aa: CASSKDQDANYGYTF; CDR3nt: TGTGCCAGCAGCAAAGATCAGGATGCGAACTATGGCTACACCTTC
d_gene: TRBD1; v_gene: TRBV7-9; j_gene: TRBJ1-2; abundance: NA; CDR3aa: CASSPTGANYGYTF; CDR3nt: TGTGCCAGCAGCCCGACAGGGGCTAACTATGGCTACACCTTC
d_gene: NA; v_gene: TRBV5-6; j_gene: TRBJ1-2; abundance: NA; CDR3aa: CASSQIRGNYGYTF; CDR3nt: TGTGCCAGCAGCCAGATCCGGGGAAACTATGGCTACACCTTC
d_gene: NA; v_gene: TRBV6-5; j_gene: TRBJ1-5; abundance: once; CDR3aa: CASSLTGGQPQHF; CDR3nt: TGTGCCAGCAGTTTGACGGGTGGGCAGCCCCAGCATTTT
d_gene: NA; v_gene: TRBV21-1; j_gene: TRBJ1-5; abundance: few; CDR3aa: CASSKGYGLSNQPQHF; CDR3nt: TGTGCCAGCAGCAAAGGTTATGGCCTTAGCAATCAGCCCCAGCATTTT
d_gene: TRBD2; v_gene: TRBV15; j_gene: TRBJ2-3; abundance: NA; CDR3aa: CATSRLAGGPSTDTQYF; CDR3nt: TGTGCCACCAGCAGACTAGCGGGGGGCCCTAGCACAGATACGCAGTATTTT
d_gene: TRBD1; v_gene: TRBV29-1; j_gene: TRBJ1-2; abundance: NA; CDR3aa: CSGLTGGGYTF; CDR3nt: TGCAGCGGGCTGACAGGGGGCGGCTACACCTTC
d_gene: NA; v_gene: TRBV18; j_gene: TRBJ1-1; abundance: once; CDR3aa: CASSPGLSDTEAFF; CDR3nt: TGTGCCAGCTCACCAGGACTCTCGGACACTGAAGCTTTCTTT
d_gene: NA; v_gene: TRBV5-1; j_gene: TRBJ2-5; abundance: NA; CDR3aa: CASSARGPGETQYF; CDR3nt: TGCGCCAGCAGCGCCAGGGGTCCGGGGGAGACCCAGTACTTC
d_gene: NA; v_gene: TRBV10-3; j_gene: TRBJ1-4; abundance: once; CDR3aa: CAISESQVNEKLFF; CDR3nt: TGTGCCATCAGTGAGTCCCAGGTTAATGAAAAACTGTTTTTT
d_gene: TRBD1; v_gene: TRBV9; j_gene: TRBJ2-7; abundance: NA; CDR3aa: CASSPSSGTGIYEQYF; CDR3nt: TGTGCCAGCAGCCCGAGTTCCGGGACAGGAATCTACGAGCAGTACTTC
d_gene: TRBD1; v_gene: TRBV6-6; j_gene: TRBJ2-5; abundance: NA; CDR3aa: CASSLFRQGTPTGPQETQYF; CDR3nt: TGTGCCAGCAGCCTCTTCAGACAGGGAACCCCCACAGGTCCCCAAGAGACCCAGTACTTC
d_gene: NA; v_gene: TRBV19; j_gene: TRBJ1-5; abundance: NA; CDR3aa: CASSIGRRSNQPQHF; CDR3nt: TGTGCCAGTAGTATTGGGAGGCGTAGCAATCAGCCCCAGCATTTT
d_gene: TRBD1; v_gene: TRBV18; j_gene: TRBJ1-6; abundance: NA; CDR3aa: CASSQQGSYNSPLHF; CDR3nt: TGTGCCAGCTCACAACAGGGGAGCTATAATTCACCCCTCCACTTT
d_gene: NA; v_gene: TRBV7-9; j_gene: TRBJ1-4; abundance: NA; CDR3aa: CASSLVFGPTETNEKLFF; CDR3nt: TGTGCCAGCAGCTTAGTATTCGGCCCGACAGAAACTAATGAAAAACTGTTTTTT
d_gene: NA; v_gene: TRBV25-1; j_gene: TRBJ2-2; abundance: NA; CDR3aa: CATRDGGYGNTGELFF; CDR3nt: TGTGCCACCCGGGACGGGGGATACGGGAACACCGGGGAGCTGTTTTTT
d_gene: NA; v_gene: TRBV5-1; j_gene: TRBJ2-7; abundance: NA; CDR3aa: CASSTTPGEYEQYF; CDR3nt: TGCGCCAGCAGCACGACTCCGGGGGAATACGAGCAGTACTTC
d_gene: TRBD1; v_gene: TRBV6-1; j_gene: TRBJ1-2; abundance: NA; CDR3aa: CASSVRTGAAVPYGYTF; CDR3nt: TGTGCCAGCAGTGTTCGGACAGGGGCGGCCGTACCCTATGGCTACACCTTC
d_gene: TRBD1; v_gene: TRBV11-1; j_gene: TRBJ1-1; abundance: NA; CDR3aa: CASSLPGGRMNTEAFF; CDR3nt: TGTGCCAGCAGCTTACCAGGGGGTCGGATGAACACTGAAGCTTTCTTT
d_gene: TRBD1; v_gene: TRBV6-5; j_gene: TRBJ1-2; abundance: NA; CDR3aa: CASSYSQGAKGYTF; CDR3nt: TGTGCCAGCAGTTATTCTCAGGGGGCAAAAGGCTACACCTTC
d_gene: NA; v_gene: TRBV25-1; j_gene: TRBJ1-2; abundance: NA; CDR3aa: CASSDSRYYGYTF; CDR3nt: TGTGCCAGCAGTGATTCCAGGTACTATGGCTACACCTTC
d_gene: TRBD2; v_gene: TRBV3-1/TRBV3-2; j_gene: TRBJ2-5; abundance: few; CDR3aa: CASSHSGGAETQYF; CDR3nt: TGTGCCAGCAGCCATAGCGGGGGGGCAGAGACCCAGTACTTC
d_gene: TRBD1; v_gene: TRBV7-9; j_gene: TRBJ2-7; abundance: once; CDR3aa: CASSRYQGTGGDEQYF; CDR3nt: TGTGCCAGCAGCCGATACCAAGGGACAGGGGGGGACGAGCAGTACTTC
d_gene: TRBD1; v_gene: TRBV2; j_gene: TRBJ1-5; abundance: NA; CDR3aa: CASRRTGAQPQHF; CDR3nt: TGTGCCAGCAGGCGGACAGGGGCACAGCCCCAGCATTTT
d_gene: TRBD1; v_gene: TRBV7-2; j_gene: TRBJ1-6; abundance: NA; CDR3aa: CASSSRRYRGYNSPLHF; CDR3nt: TGTGCCAGCAGCTCCCGACGCTACAGGGGTTATAATTCACCCCTCCACTTT
d_gene: NA; v_gene: TRBV5-1; j_gene: TRBJ1-2; abundance: NA; CDR3aa: CASSYSPGGYTF; CDR3nt: TGCGCCAGCAGTTATTCGCCCGGGGGCTACACCTTC
d_gene: NA; v_gene: TRBV3-1/TRBV3-2; j_gene: TRBJ2-5; abundance: NA; CDR3aa: CASSQGLGRGTQYF; CDR3nt: TGTGCCAGCAGCCAAGGTCTTGGCCGGGGGACCCAGTACTTC
d_gene: NA; v_gene: TRBV5-8; j_gene: TRBJ1-2; abundance: NA; CDR3aa: CASSLVSGLYGYTF; CDR3nt: TGTGCCAGCAGCTTGGTGTCCGGACTCTATGGCTACACCTTC
d_gene: NA; v_gene: TRBV7-9; j_gene: TRBJ1-1; abundance: NA; CDR3aa: CASSFIYHTGAAFF; CDR3nt: TGTGCCAGCAGCTTTATATACCACACCGGAGCAGCTTTCTTT
d_gene: NA; v_gene: TRBV7-8; j_gene: TRBJ1-3; abundance: NA; CDR3aa: CASSFRGTDSGNTIYF; CDR3nt: TGTGCCAGCAGCTTCCGCGGGACGGACTCTGGAAACACCATATATTTT
d_gene: TRBD1; v_gene: TRBV27; j_gene: TRBJ1-4; abundance: NA; CDR3aa: CASSYVGGREKLFF; CDR3nt: TGTGCCAGCAGTTACGTAGGGGGCAGGGAAAAACTGTTTTTT
d_gene: TRBD1; v_gene: TRBV5-1; j_gene: TRBJ1-5; abundance: NA; CDR3aa: CAWTGGNDSNQPQHF; CDR3nt: TGCGCCTGGACAGGGGGCAATGATAGCAATCAGCCCCAGCATTTT
d_gene: TRBD1; v_gene: TRBV5-1; j_gene: TRBJ1-1; abundance: NA; CDR3aa: CASSSSTGGETEAFF; CDR3nt: TGCGCCAGCAGCTCCTCTACAGGGGGAGAGACTGAAGCTTTCTTT
d_gene: NA; v_gene: TRBV10-3; j_gene: TRBJ1-1; abundance: NA; CDR3aa: CAPGQRNTEAFF; CDR3nt: TGTGCCCCTGGACAGAGGAACACTGAAGCTTTCTTT
d_gene: NA; v_gene: TRBV5-1; j_gene: TRBJ2-7; abundance: NA; CDR3aa: CASNHAYDEQYF; CDR3nt: TGCGCCAGCAACCATGCCTACGATGAGCAGTACTTC
d_gene: TRBD1; v_gene: TRBV24-1; j_gene: TRBJ2-5; abundance: NA; CDR3aa: CATSDFRTGGKETQYF; CDR3nt: TGTGCCACCAGTGATTTTCGGACAGGGGGCAAAGAGACCCAGTACTTC
d_gene: TRBD2; v_gene: TRBV4-2; j_gene: TRBJ2-7; abundance: NA; CDR3aa: CASSQDRGVQLTYEQYF; CDR3nt: TGTGCCAGCAGCCAAGATCGGGGGGTTCAGCTTACCTACGAGCAGTACTTC